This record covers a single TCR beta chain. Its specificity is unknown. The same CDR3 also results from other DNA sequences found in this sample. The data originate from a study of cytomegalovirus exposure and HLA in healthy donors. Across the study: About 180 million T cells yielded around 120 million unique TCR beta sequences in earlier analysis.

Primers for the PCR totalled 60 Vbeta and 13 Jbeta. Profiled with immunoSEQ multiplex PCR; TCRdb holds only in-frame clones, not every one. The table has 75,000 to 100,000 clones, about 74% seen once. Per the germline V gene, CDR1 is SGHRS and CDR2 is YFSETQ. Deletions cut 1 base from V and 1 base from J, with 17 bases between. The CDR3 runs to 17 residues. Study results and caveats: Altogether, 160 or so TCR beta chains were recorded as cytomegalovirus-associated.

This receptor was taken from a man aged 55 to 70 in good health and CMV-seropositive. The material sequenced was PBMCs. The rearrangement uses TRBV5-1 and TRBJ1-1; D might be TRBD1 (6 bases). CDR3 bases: TGCGCCAGCAGCTTGTCGGTGGGGGCAGGAGAGAACACTGAAGCTTTCTTT. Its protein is CASSLSVGAGENTEAFF.